The 27 T cell receptor beta chains below were found in one sample sequenced in a study of blood T cell repertoires in COVID-19 (dated by TCRdb to 2020 to 2021). Receptor libraries were prepared by the immunoSEQ multiplex PCR assay. TCRdb's version of the immuneACCESS table is confined to in-frame rearrangements and falls short of the full clone set. An unresolved V gene accounts for under half of the shortfall where checked; the remainder is of unknown origin. For this sample there are over 85,000 clones; approximately 83% appear just once. Clones ranked in the top ten supply around 4.1% of the sample. The material sequenced was peripheral blood. These receptors were collected from a man in his 60s with acute or convalescent COVID-19.

This clone was seen a few times. V is TRBV5-6 and J is TRBJ2-2; perhaps TRBD2 as D (5 bases). Trimming took off 1 base at V and 6 bases at J, with 7 bases between the two ends. This CDR3 contains 13 residues. In germline, CDR1 is SGHDT, CDR2 YYEEEE. Here the CDR3 reads CASSLMEAGELFF. CDR3 DNA sequence: TGTGCCAGCAGCTTGATGGAGGCCGGGGAGCTGTTTTTT.

The chain employs TRBV7-2 and TRBJ2-3; 11 nucleotides line up with TRBD2. Unmatched junction bases numbered 6, after V lost 5 bases and J lost 2 bases. The germline gives CDR1 SGHTA, CDR2 FQGNSA. The CDR3 is 16 residues long. The CDR3 sequence: CASSLHSGGATDTQYF. The CDR3 nucleotides are TGTGCCAGCAGCCTGCATAGCGGGGGGGCCACAGATACGCAGTATTTT.

This sequence joins TRBV5-1 and TRBJ1-5, with D perhaps matching TRBD1 (5 bases). The CDR3 sequence is 14 residues long. The V end lost 0 bases, the J end lost 6 bases, and 10 bases lay between the germline ends. Germline V CDR1 and CDR2: SGHRS, YFSETQ. The CDR3 is CASSLEWRGQPQHF. In nucleotides, the CDR3 is TGCGCCAGCAGCTTGGAGTGGAGGGGTCAGCCCCAGCATTTT.

The chain combines TRBV18 with TRBJ1-5; 7 bases match TRBD1. The length of the CDR3 is 15 residues. Germline lookup yields CDR1 KGHSH and CDR2 LQKENI. V gave up 4 bases and J gave up 6 bases; unmatched junction bases: 9. The CDR3, as DNA: TGTGCCAGCTCACAAAAACCCGACAGGGTTCAGCCCCAGCATTTT. Encoded protein: CASSQKPDRVQPQHF.

This sequence joins TRBV6-5 and TRBJ1-2; D remains ambiguous. This CDR3 region has 14 residues. Germline CDR1 MNHEY, CDR2 SVGAGI. V gave up 7 bases and J gave up 6 bases, with 18 bases separating them. This CDR3 reads CASTPGGFRNGYTF. CDR3 bases: TGTGCCAGCACCCCCGGCGGTTTTAGAAATGGCTACACCTTC.

V and J are TRBV6-2 or TRBV6-3 and TRBJ1-2; 7 nucleotides align to TRBD1. Germline V gene lookup returns CDR1 MNHEY and CDR2 SVGEGT. The V gene end was trimmed by 6 bases and the J gene end by 4 bases; junction bases not matched to a gene: 11. The CDR3 has 15 residues. The CDR3 here is CASSPPGQKIYGYTF. CDR3 in DNA: TGTGCCAGCAGCCCCCCGGGACAGAAGATCTATGGCTACACCTTC.

The chain links TRBV28 to TRBJ2-1; the match to TRBD2 covers 14 bases. V shed 10 bases, J shed 9 bases, and the junction held 14 bases outside the gene matches. This CDR3 has 16 amino acids. Germline V CDR1 and CDR2: MDHEN, SYDVKM. CDR3: CATGGTSGRVLGEQFF. CDR3 bases: TGTGCCACAGGGGGGACTAGCGGGAGAGTATTGGGTGAGCAGTTCTTC.

V is TRBV7-9 and J is TRBJ2-3; a possible D gene is TRBD1 (5 bases). Per the germline V gene, CDR1 is SEHNR and CDR2 is FQNEAQ (reference sequence). The CDR3 totals 15 residues. Between the trimmed V and J ends, which lost 4 bases and 4 bases, there was a span of 15 bases. The CDR3 here is CASSYRQSSPDTQYF. CDR3 in DNA: TGTGCCAGCAGCTACCGACAGAGCTCCCCAGATACGCAGTATTTT.

CDR3 nucleotide sequence: TGTGCCAGCAGTGAAATTGGGGGGGCGCGGAATCAGCCCCAGCATTTT. This translates into CASSEIGGARNQPQHF. This chain joins TRBV6-1 and TRBJ1-5, with D possibly TRBD1 on 6 matching bases. Trimming shortened V by 2 bases and J by 4 bases, and 15 bases separated the two germline ends. The CDR3 contains 16 residues. Germline V gene sequence: CDR1 MNHNS, CDR2 SASEGT.

This chain joins TRBV7-8 and TRBJ1-5; the D is unclear. Germline lookup yields CDR1 SGHVS and CDR2 FQNEAQ. Trimming removed 2 bases from V and 5 bases from J, with 16 bases in between. CDR3 size: 16 residues. CDR3 protein: CASSLSRSGRDQPQHF. Here the CDR3 DNA reads TGTGCCAGCAGCTTATCTCGGTCTGGGCGCGATCAGCCCCAGCATTTT.

The chain is built from TRBV4-2 and TRBJ2-7; 8 bases align to TRBD1. The ends lost 3 bases at V and 5 bases at J; junction bases unmatched: 3. The CDR3 covers 13 residues. Germline CDR1 is LGHNA and CDR2 is YNFKEQ. CDR3 residues: CASSQVTGDEQYF. The CDR3 coding sequence is TGTGCCAGCAGCCAGGTGACAGGGGACGAGCAGTACTTC.

V and J are TRBV6-6 and TRBJ2-3; 8 bases align to TRBD2. This CDR3 is built from 14 residues. V gave up 5 bases and J gave up 1 base; unmatched junction bases: 2. Germline-derived CDR1 and CDR2 are MNHNY and SVGAGI (reference sequence). The CDR3: CASSISGGTDTQYF. CDR3 sequence (DNA): TGTGCCAGCAGTATTAGCGGGGGCACAGATACGCAGTATTTT.

This clone occurred once. The chain uses TRBV10-3 and TRBJ1-2, with a weak D call TRBD1 (6 bases). The germline V and J ends were trimmed by 6 bases and 6 bases, with 14 bases remaining between them. CDR1 ENHRY and CDR2 SYGVKD come from the germline V gene. The CDR3 covers 13 residues. Here the CDR3 reads CAISRDRLDGYTF. In DNA form, the CDR3 reads TGTGCCATCAGCCGTGACAGGCTGGATGGCTACACCTTC.

The rearrangement links TRBV20-1 to TRBJ1-2, with a tentative D call TRBD1 (6 bases). CDR1 and CDR2 from the germline V gene are DFQATT and SNEGSKA (reference sequence). V dropped 2 bases and J dropped 8 bases, with 9 bases sitting between them. The CDR3 contains 11 residues. The DNA for the CDR3 is TGCAGTGCTAGAACAGGGACAGGCTACACCTTC. Amino acid sequence: CSARTGTGYTF.

V gene TRBV6-5 combines with J gene TRBJ2-7; TRBD2 agrees at 8 bases. The CDR3 is made up of 14 amino acids. CDR1 and CDR2 from the germline V gene are MNHEY and SVGAGI. Trimming removed 5 bases from V and 2 bases from J; junction bases left unmatched: 5. The CDR3 loop is CASSIVTSAYEQYF. For the CDR3, the DNA is TGTGCCAGCAGTATCGTGACTAGCGCCTACGAGCAGTACTTC.

The genes are TRBV6-5 and TRBJ2-7; D uncertain. The CDR3 has 14 amino acids. Trimming stripped 2 bases from V and 0 bases from J, with 8 bases between. The germline CDR1 and CDR2 sequences are MNHEY and SVGAGI. The CDR3 loop reads CASSYLRNSYEQYF. Written as DNA, the CDR3 is TGTGCCAGCAGTTACCTGCGGAACTCCTACGAGCAGTACTTC.

The V gene is TRBV29-1, the J gene TRBJ2-7, with D possibly matching TRBD2 (7 bases). Trimming shortened V by 7 bases and J by 2 bases, and 12 bases separated the two germline ends. Per the germline V gene, CDR1 is SQVTM and CDR2 is ANQGSEA. This CDR3 is 12 amino acids long. The CDR3 loop reads CSGGGSAYEQYF. The CDR3 region has the DNA TGCAGCGGGGGGGGCTCCGCCTACGAGCAGTACTTC.

The J gene is TRBJ1-4, the V gene TRBV19; D may be TRBD1 (6 bases). V lost 8 bases and J 8 bases, leaving 15 bases between the germline ends. CDR1 LNHDA and CDR2 SQIVND come from the germline V gene (reference sequence). The CDR3 consists of 13 residues. The CDR3 here is CASQGGAWEKLFF. CDR3 coding DNA: TGTGCCAGTCAAGGGGGGGCTTGGGAAAAACTGTTTTTT.

The chain combines TRBV11-2 with TRBJ1-1, with D maybe TRBD1 (6 bases). The CDR3 is made up of 15 amino acids. V lost 2 bases and J lost 4, with 14 bases in between. CDR1 is SGHAT, CDR2 FQNNGV, per germline. The CDR3 coding sequence is TGTGCCAGCAGCTTACAGCTAGCGGGGGCCACTGAAGCTTTCTTT. This encodes CASSLQLAGATEAFF.

This clone was recorded once. This chain connects TRBV7-2 to TRBJ2-2; D perhaps matches TRBD1 (6 bases). Trimming removed 1 base from V and 7 bases from J, with 16 bases in between. Looked up from germline, CDR1 is SGHTA and CDR2 is FQGNSA. CDR3 length: 16 residues. CDR3: CASSLGSGVYDGELFF. The CDR3 coding sequence is TGTGCCAGCAGCTTAGGGTCAGGGGTTTATGACGGGGAGCTGTTTTTT.

CDR3 sequence (DNA): TGTGCCAGCTCACCTCGGGGGGGTCTAGCGGGACCAGGCGAGCAGTACTTC. Residues: CASSPRGGLAGPGEQYF. The rearrangement uses TRBV18 and TRBJ2-7, with TRBD2 identical over 9 bases. CDR1 KGHSH and CDR2 LQKENI come from the germline V gene. The trim removed 3 bases at V and 6 bases at J, leaving 15 bases unmatched. There are 17 residues in the CDR3.

The rearrangement links TRBV29-1 to TRBJ1-1, with TRBD1 matching 7 bases. This CDR3 contains 15 residues. Germline V gene lookup returns CDR1 SQVTM and CDR2 ANQGSEA. The V gene end was trimmed by 4 bases and the J gene end by 6 bases; junction bases not matched to a gene: 14. CDR3 coding DNA: TGCAGCGTTGGACCCACCAGGGGGTGGAAGGCTGAAGCTTTCTTT. As protein: CSVGPTRGWKAEAFF.

The V gene is TRBV30, the J gene TRBJ1-5; 7 nucleotides match TRBD1. Looked up from germline, CDR1 is GTSNPN and CDR2 is SVGIG (reference sequence). This CDR3 comprises 16 residues. V was pared by 0 bases and J by 7 bases, with 12 bases of the junction left unmatched. The CDR3 DNA reads TGTGCCTGGAGTGTCCCCTTACAGGGGTCGGGACAGCCCCAGCATTTT. This encodes CAWSVPLQGSGQPQHF.

This clone was seen just once. The rearrangement uses TRBV6-1 and TRBJ1-5; possible D gene TRBD1, 6 bases. With 1 base removed from V and 4 bases from J, the gap between germline ends came to 11 bases. Looked up from germline, CDR1 is MNHNS and CDR2 is SASEGT. The CDR3 is made up of 15 amino acids. The CDR3 DNA reads TGTGCCAGCAGTGAAGGACAGGTCTCGAATCAGCCCCAGCATTTT. Translated: CASSEGQVSNQPQHF.

The chain couples TRBV18 to TRBJ2-3, with TRBD2 identical over 8 bases. The CDR3 extends over 13 amino acids. CDR1 is KGHSH and CDR2 is LQKENI in the germline V gene. V trimming: 6 bases; J trimming: 2 bases; junction bases outside the gene matches: 1. CDR3: CASSGLATDTQYF. The CDR3 DNA follows: TGTGCCAGCTCCGGACTAGCCACAGATACGCAGTATTTT.

The rearrangement uses TRBV6-2 or TRBV6-3 and TRBJ2-1; 10 bases are a match to TRBD1. Germline CDR1 is MNHEY and CDR2 is SVGEGT. After removal of 4 bases from V and 10 bases from J, the junction contained 13 bases not matched to a gene. This CDR3 has 16 residues. The DNA for the CDR3 is TGTGCCAGCAGTTCCTCTAGGGGACAGGGGATGAAGGAGCAGTTCTTC. Amino acids: CASSSSRGQGMKEQFF.

The chain has TRBV19 and TRBJ1-5, with D hard to call. This CDR3 is 15 amino acids long. Germline CDR1 LNHDA, CDR2 SQIVND (reference sequence). The ends were cut back, 3 bases at V and 6 bases at J, with 15 bases in the middle. The DNA for the CDR3 is TGTGCCAGTAGTATCGGGTCTGTGAGGGCTCAGCCCCAGCATTTT. It translates to CASSIGSVRAQPQHF.